The 3 T cell receptor beta chains presented below share a single source sample, sequenced in a study of CD8+ T cells in alopecia areata. In each case, RNA was isolated and then reverse transcribed into cDNA as the sequencing template. The data were produced by immunoSEQ multiplex PCR, yet TCRdb's version contains in-frame clones alone and is incomplete. The sample yields around 98,000 clones, around two fifths seen once. Material for sequencing was CD4+ T cells sorted from blood. All receptors derive from a human donor with alopecia areata.

J is TRBJ2-7 and V is TRBV10-3; no reliable D call. This CDR3 is built from 14 residues. Germline V gene data show CDR1 as ENHRY and CDR2 as SYGVKD. The V gene lost 0 bases and the J gene lost 8 bases, with 14 bases spanning the gap. The CDR3: CAISESTSRAQQYF. Written as DNA, the CDR3 is TGTGCCATCAGTGAGTCAACTTCCCGGGCACAGCAGTACTTC.

V usage is TRBV29-1 and J usage is TRBJ2-2; D call uncertain. CDR1 is SQVTM and CDR2 is ANQGSEA in the germline V gene. Trimming stripped 8 bases from V and 3 bases from J, with 7 bases between. The CDR3 sequence is 11 residues long. The CDR3, as DNA: TGCAGCACAAGAGACACCGGGGAGCTGTTTTTT. Its protein is CSTRDTGELFF.

CDR3 loop: CASSDMGRTGELFF. DNA for the CDR3: TGTGCCAGCAGTGACATGGGCCGAACCGGGGAGCTGTTTTTT. This chain connects TRBV5-6 to TRBJ2-2; D is undetermined. Deletions cut 5 bases from V and 5 bases from J, with 13 bases between. Germline CDR1 SGHDT, CDR2 YYEEEE. CDR3 length: 14 residues.